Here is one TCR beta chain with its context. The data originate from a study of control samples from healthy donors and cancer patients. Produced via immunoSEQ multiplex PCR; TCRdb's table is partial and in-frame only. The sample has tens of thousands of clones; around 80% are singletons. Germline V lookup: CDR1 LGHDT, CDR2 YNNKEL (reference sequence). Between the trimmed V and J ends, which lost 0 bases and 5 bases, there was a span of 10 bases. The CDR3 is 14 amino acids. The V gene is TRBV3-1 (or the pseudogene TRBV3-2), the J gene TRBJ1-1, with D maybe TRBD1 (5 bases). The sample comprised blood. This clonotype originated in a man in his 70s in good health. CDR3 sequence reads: CASSQEQARTEAFF. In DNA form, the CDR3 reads TGTGCCAGCAGCCAAGAACAGGCGCGGACTGAAGCTTTCTTT.